This T cell receptor (beta chain) stems from a study of response to subunit inactivated influenza vaccine. Germline V gives CDR1 SGHTA, CDR2 FQGNSA. The CDR3 spans 13 residues. V lost 6 bases to trimming and J lost 4 bases, with 13 bases between them. One entry per CDR3 protein results from TCRdb running MiXCR on the RT-PCR reads. The sample yields 550,000 to 800,000 distinct CDR3 sequences, approximately 15% seen once. The sequence derives from a middle-aged man who received an inactivated influenza vaccine. The chain combines TRBV7-2 with TRBJ2-7; D unclear. Source: PBMCs from blood, taken approximately 13 days after vaccination. The CDR3 nucleotides read TGTGCCAGCAGACACAACGGAGCATACGAGCAGTACTTC. Translating it yields CASRHNGAYEQYF.